This T cell receptor beta chain originates from a study of technical replicates of blood from a few donors. Measured with immunoSEQ multiplex PCR; TCRdb has only the in-frame clones, and not every one. In the table there are under 90,000 clones, 93% of which are singletons. V was cut by 0 bases and J by 3 bases, with 7 bases left in between. CDR1 SGHRS and CDR2 YFSETQ come from the germline V gene. CDR3 length: 14 amino acids. The chain recombines TRBV5-1 with TRBJ2-1, with D possibly being TRBD1 (5 bases). This TCR was recovered from a human donor in good health. Sequencing was performed on T cells isolated from PBMCs. The CDR3 DNA is TGCGCCAGCAGCTTGGGGGGCGTCTACAATGAGCAGTTCTTC. Residues: CASSLGGVYNEQFF.